Listed here is a single TCR beta chain. The antigen remains unidentified. Autologous stem cell transplantation was followed by relapse in every patient, and brentuximab vedotin exposure varied. These data belong to a study of PD-1 blockade in classical Hodgkin lymphoma. The study's findings and limits: Complete responders showed a baseline diversity that resembled the diversity of newly diagnosed patients.

TCRdb's copy holds only in-frame clones and misses some; the assay was immunoSEQ multiplex PCR. Here the sample spans 20,000 to 25,000 clones, over 65% being singletons. Trimming cost V 3 bases and J 3 bases, with 11 bases left between them. The CDR3 loop spans 14 amino acids. Germline V lookup: CDR1 MNHNS, CDR2 SASEGT. The chain joins TRBV6-1 to TRBJ1-2, with D maybe TRBD1 (5 bases). Sequenced here: peripheral blood mononuclear cells (PBMCs), sampled before the second cycle of nivolumab. The sequence derives from a human donor with classical Hodgkin lymphoma. CDR3 protein: CASSDSGTYYGYTF. CDR3 coding DNA: TGTGCCAGCAGTGATTCCGGGACTTACTATGGCTACACCTTC.